The 23 T cell receptor beta chains presented below share a single source sample, sequenced in a study of T cells in localized non-small cell lung cancer. TCRdb's copy holds only in-frame clones and misses some; the assay was immunoSEQ multiplex PCR. In the table there are 24,000 or so clones, about 88% of which are singletons. The specimen comprised peripheral blood, sampled before any cancer treatment. The receptors shown here come from a female donor over 55 with stage I lung adenocarcinoma.

A few counts support this clone. The chain is built from TRBV21-1 and TRBJ1-2; whether TRBD1, the table's D call, matches the DNA was not checked. TRBV21-1 counts as a pseudogene. This CDR3 comprises 15 residues. The CDR3, as DNA: TGTGCCAGCAACCCCCCGGGACAGGGGAACTATGGCTACACCTTC. Translating gives CASNPPGQGNYGYTF.

The table lists this clone with a few counts. The rearrangement uses TRBV2 and TRBJ1-3; D uncertain. Germline V gene sequence: CDR1 SNHLY, CDR2 FYNNEI. The CDR3 runs to 14 residues. V lost 9 bases to trimming and J lost 0 bases, with 12 bases between them. CDR3 DNA: TGTGCCAGTCGTCAAGAGAACTCTGGAAACACCATATATTTT. Encoded protein: CASRQENSGNTIYF.

In its sample, this clone is medium-sized. The CDR3 spells CASSRLAGANEQFF. CDR3 DNA: TGTGCCAGCAGTCGGCTAGCGGGGGCCAATGAGCAGTTCTTC. J is TRBJ2-1 and V is TRBV6-1; 10 bases line up with TRBD2. CDR1 is MNHNS and CDR2 is SASEGT in the germline V gene. V lost 5 bases, J lost 6 bases, and 4 bases stayed unmatched. The length of the CDR3 is 14 residues.

This clone was found once. The chain is built from TRBV30 and TRBJ2-3, with D perhaps TRBD2 (5 bases). V was shortened by 3 bases and J by 0 bases, with 7 bases between the two germline ends. CDR1 is GTSNPN and CDR2 is SVGIG in the germline V gene (reference sequence). The CDR3 sequence is 13 residues long. CDR3 bases: TGTGCCTGGAGCGGGGTCAGCACAGATACGCAGTATTTT. The encoded protein is CAWSGVSTDTQYF.

The V gene is TRBV6-5, the J gene TRBJ2-7, with D perhaps assigned TRBD1 or TRBD2 (5 bases each). The CDR3 contains 13 residues. V shed 5 bases and J shed 3 bases, with 11 bases lying between them. CDR1 is MNHEY, CDR2 SVGAGI, per germline. The CDR3: CASSRLGGYEQYF. CDR3 DNA: TGTGCCAGCAGTCGACTTGGGGGCTACGAGCAGTACTTC.

The rearrangement links TRBV5-1 to TRBJ2-2; 9 bases fit TRBD1. This CDR3 contains 16 residues. Per germline, CDR1 SGHRS and CDR2 YFSETQ. The ends lost 0 bases at V and 5 bases at J; junction bases unmatched: 5. CDR3 sequence: CASSLVVGQGTGELFF. DNA of the CDR3: TGCGCCAGCAGCTTGGTGGTAGGACAGGGGACCGGGGAGCTGTTTTTT. The complete variable domain, with remaining parts taken from reference TRBV5-1 and TRBJ2-2, reads KAGVTQTPRYLIKTRGQQVTLSCSPISGHRSVSWYQQTPGQGLQFLFEYFSETQRNKGNFPGRFSGRQFSNSRSEMNVSTLELGDSALYLCASSLVVGQGTGELFFGEGSRLTVL.

The genes are TRBV5-1 and TRBJ2-5; 8 bases fit TRBD1. The germline CDR1 and CDR2 sequences are SGHRS and YFSETQ. The CDR3 is 15 residues long. J gave up 4 bases and V 0 bases, and 5 bases lay outside the gene matches. The DNA of the CDR3 is TGCGCCAGCAGCTTGGGACAGGGGAATCTAGAGACCCAGTACTTC. This translates into CASSLGQGNLETQYF.

The V call is TRBV6-1, the J call TRBJ1-1; D unresolved. The V gene lost 1 base and the J gene lost 1 base, with 13 bases spanning the gap. CDR3 length equals 16 residues. CDR1 and CDR2 (germline): MNHNS, SASEGT. CDR3 nucleotide sequence: TGTGCCAGCAGTGAAGGGGCAGGCATGTCGAACACTGAAGCTTTCTTT. Translation gives CASSEGAGMSNTEAFF.

The chain recombines TRBV29-1 with TRBJ2-1; D is ambiguous. Germline CDR1 SQVTM, CDR2 ANQGSEA. The CDR3 loop spans 13 amino acids. V gave up 3 bases and J gave up 2 bases, with 8 bases separating them. The CDR3 DNA is TGCAGCGTTGAGGGTGACCCCTACAATGAGCAGTTCTTC. Translated: CSVEGDPYNEQFF.

The V gene is TRBV9, the J gene TRBJ2-2; D gene ambiguous. Germline CDR1 is SGDLS and CDR2 is YYNGEE. V gave up 0 bases and J gave up 2 bases, with 2 bases separating them. The CDR3 is 13 residues long. The DNA of the CDR3 is TGTGCCAGCAGCGTAGAAAACACCGGGGAGCTGTTTTTT. Protein sequence: CASSVENTGELFF.

The J gene is TRBJ1-5, the V gene TRBV4-1; no firm D call. The germline V gene has CDR1 MGHRA and CDR2 YSYEKL. V lost 0 bases and J 3 bases, leaving 12 bases between the germline ends. The CDR3 is made up of 16 amino acids. DNA of the CDR3: TGCGCCAGCAGCCAAGATGGGCCTTCGGACAATCAGCCCCAGCATTTT. Translated: CASSQDGPSDNQPQHF.

The CDR3 DNA reads TGTGCCAGTACCTCAGGGGGCGAGCAGTTCTTC. Amino acids: CASTSGGEQFF. This chain joins TRBV19 and TRBJ2-1; 8 positions agree with TRBD1. Germline CDR1 reads LNHDA; CDR2 reads SQIVND (reference sequence). Unmatched junction bases numbered 3, after V lost 7 bases and J lost 10 bases. CDR3 size: 11 residues.

The V call is TRBV5-4, the J call TRBJ2-7; perhaps D is TRBD1 or TRBD2 (5 bases each). CDR1 SGHNT and CDR2 YYREEE come from the germline V gene (reference sequence). This CDR3 spans 14 amino acids. The V end lost 4 bases, the J end lost 4 bases, and 15 bases lay between the germline ends. DNA for the CDR3: TGTGCCAGCAGCGTCGCCGGGACGGAGTACGAGCAGTACTTC. Its protein product is CASSVAGTEYEQYF.

The chain is built from TRBV2 and TRBJ1-1; 7 nucleotides match TRBD1. After removal of 6 bases from V and 0 bases from J, the junction contained 4 bases not matched to a gene. This CDR3 has 14 amino acids. CDR1 and CDR2 (germline): SNHLY, FYNNEI. The CDR3 DNA reads TGTGCCAGCAGGAGGGACAGATTGAACACTGAAGCTTTCTTT. This translates into CASRRDRLNTEAFF.

This chain connects TRBV4-2 to TRBJ1-5; D remains unclear. V gave up 0 bases and J gave up 6 bases, with 6 bases separating them. Germline lookup yields CDR1 LGHNA and CDR2 YNFKEQ. This CDR3 is built from 13 residues. As DNA, the CDR3 is TGTGCCAGCAGCCAAGATCTTGGTCAGCCCCAGCATTTT. Its protein product is CASSQDLGQPQHF.

The chain is built from TRBV7-8 and TRBJ1-2, with 7 bases aligning to TRBD1. The CDR3 is 15 residues long. V shed 2 bases, J shed 5 bases, and the junction held 8 bases outside the gene matches. Germline V lookup: CDR1 SGHVS, CDR2 FQNEAQ. CDR3 nucleotide sequence: TGTGCCAGCAGCTTAAGCTCAGGGGGAGGGTATGGCTACACCTTC. It encodes CASSLSSGGGYGYTF.

The chain joins TRBV25-1 to TRBJ1-5; 7 bases are a match to TRBD1. The CDR3 spans 13 residues. Germline V CDR1 and CDR2: MGHDK, SYGVNS. V gave up 7 bases and J gave up 7 bases; unmatched junction bases: 7. CDR3 sequence: CASTDREGQPQHF. CDR3 nucleotide sequence: TGTGCCAGCACTGACAGGGAGGGCCAGCCCCAGCATTTT.

The genes are TRBV11-2 and TRBJ2-1; 9 positions match TRBD1. The CDR3 has 16 residues. Germline V lookup: CDR1 SGHAT, CDR2 FQNNGV. J lost 5 bases, V lost 0 bases, and 5 bases had no gene match. Written as DNA, the CDR3 is TGTGCCAGCAGCTTAGAAGGGACAGGGAGGAACAATGAGCAGTTCTTC. Its translation: CASSLEGTGRNNEQFF.

The chain couples TRBV27 to TRBJ1-1, with 12 bases that match TRBD1. The V gene's germline CDR1 is MNHEY and CDR2 SMNVEV (reference sequence). The CDR3 loop spans 16 amino acids. The V and J ends lost 2 bases and 4 bases, in that order; junction bases with no gene match: 5. CDR3 region: CASSLQGQGAPTEAFF. The CDR3 DNA is TGTGCCAGCAGTTTACAGGGACAGGGGGCACCCACTGAAGCTTTCTTT.

V is TRBV5-1 and J is TRBJ1-2, with 7 bases fitting TRBD1. Germline V gives CDR1 SGHRS, CDR2 YFSETQ. There are 13 residues in the CDR3. The V segment lost 0 bases and the J segment 4 bases; nucleotides outside the gene matches: 0. The CDR3 DNA sequence: TGCGCCAGCAGCTTGGAGGGGGCCTATGGCTACACCTTC. Translation: CASSLEGAYGYTF.

This chain links TRBV4-1 with TRBJ2-5; D not certain. The CDR3 sequence is 14 residues long. Germline CDR1 and CDR2: MGHRA and YSYEKL. V lost 4 bases to trimming and J lost 5 bases, with 14 bases between them. DNA for the CDR3: TGCGCCAGCAGCCGATCCATGTCCTGGGAGACCCAGTACTTC. It encodes CASSRSMSWETQYF.

The chain couples TRBV9 to TRBJ2-7; D uncertain. The V gene's germline CDR1 is SGDLS and CDR2 YYNGEE. Between the trimmed V and J ends, which lost 0 bases and 5 bases, there was a span of 9 bases. There are 13 residues in the CDR3. The CDR3 region has the DNA TGTGCCAGCAGCGTAGGACTTGTAAACGAGCAGTACTTC. Amino acid sequence: CASSVGLVNEQYF.

V gene TRBV5-4 combines with J gene TRBJ2-2, with D possibly TRBD2 on 6 matching bases. This CDR3 has 14 residues. The V and J ends lost 4 bases and 4 bases respectively, with 11 bases between them. CDR1 is SGHNT, CDR2 YYREEE, per germline (reference sequence). DNA for the CDR3: TGTGCCAGCAGCCTAATTAGCGGCACCGGGGAGCTGTTTTTT. This codes for CASSLISGTGELFF.